Listed here are 11 T cell receptor beta chains from one sample, sequenced in a study of T cells after yellow fever vaccination. In TCRdb, the 5' RACE reads were re-called with MiXCR into one record per CDR3 protein. The data contain roughly 400,000 distinct CDR3 sequences, about 17% of them singletons. The sequences come from PBMCs, collected before the yellow fever booster vaccination. Every receptor here comes from a man aged 18 to 30 who received the YFV17D yellow fever vaccine.

This clonotype was counted between two and nine times. The chain employs TRBV10-2 and TRBJ2-7; D is ambiguous. V lost 3 bases to trimming and J lost 3 bases, with 6 bases between them. This CDR3 contains 12 residues. Per the germline V gene, CDR1 is WSHSY and CDR2 is SAAADI. CDR3 in DNA: TGCGCCAGCAGTGACACCGACTACGAGCAGTACGTC. Its translation is CASSDTDYEQYV.

The genes are TRBV18 and TRBJ1-2; the D is unclear. This CDR3 is 14 amino acids long. CDR1 is KGHSH, CDR2 LQKENI, per germline. Trimming removed 3 bases at V and 5 bases at J, with 13 bases between. CDR3 in DNA: TGTGCCAGCTCACCCGGCCCGTCAAGGTATGGCTACACCTTC. This encodes CASSPGPSRYGYTF.

J is TRBJ1-3 and V is TRBV9; 7 positions match TRBD1. The CDR3 is made up of 16 amino acids. The V segment lost 3 bases and the J segment 1 base; nucleotides outside the gene matches: 7. Germline V gives CDR1 SGDLS, CDR2 YYNGEE. In DNA, the CDR3 is TGTGCCAGCAGCGAGGGAGCAGGGGGATCTGGAAACACCATATATTTT. Translation: CASSEGAGGSGNTIYF.

This clonotype was picked up a small number of times. The rearrangement links TRBV5-1 to TRBJ2-3; perhaps TRBD2 as D (7 bases). V was trimmed by 2 bases and J by 5 bases, leaving 12 bases between them. Germline values: CDR1 SGHRS, CDR2 YFSETQ. The CDR3 has 14 amino acids. The CDR3 DNA sequence: TGCGCCAGCAGCTTTGGGGGGGCTGTAGATACGCAGTATTTT. It specifies CASSFGGAVDTQYF.

This sequence joins TRBV20-1 and TRBJ1-4; 7 bases match TRBD1. CDR3 length: 15 amino acids. V lost 5 bases to trimming and J lost 7 bases; unmatched junction nucleotides: 13. Germline V lookup: CDR1 DFQATT, CDR2 SNEGSKA (reference sequence). CDR3 protein: CSALGGAGSGEKLFF. The CDR3 DNA reads TGCAGTGCTCTAGGGGGCGCGGGGTCCGGTGAAAAACTGTTTTTT.

In this sample, this clonotype turned up a few times. This chain uses TRBV4-3 with TRBJ2-1; D is unclear. This CDR3 has 15 amino acids. Germline V lookup: CDR1 LGHNA, CDR2 YSLEER. Trimming took off 11 bases at V and 2 bases at J, with 19 bases between the two ends. In nucleotides, the CDR3 is TGCGCCCCGAATCGGACGTGGGTCCCCTACAATGAGCAGTTCTTC. Residues: CAPNRTWVPYNEQFF.

CDR3 region: CASSLTSGVFADTQYF. In DNA, the CDR3 is TGTGCCAGCAGCCTGACTAGCGGGGTTTTCGCGGATACGCAGTATTTT. This chain uses TRBV9 with TRBJ2-3, with 11 bases that match TRBD2. CDR1 and CDR2 from the germline V gene are SGDLS and YYNGEE. V dropped 4 bases and J dropped 6; count of bases not matched to a gene: 10. The length of the CDR3 is 16 residues. Combining the CDR3 with reference TRBV9 and TRBJ2-3 gives the whole variable domain DSGVTQTPKHLITATGQRVTLRCSPRSGDLSVYWYQQSLDQGLQFLIQYYNGEERAKGNILERFSAQQFPDLHSELNLSSLELGDSALYFCASSLTSGVFADTQYFGPGTRLTVL.

This clonotype was seen only a few times. The genes are TRBV4-2 and TRBJ2-5; D may be TRBD1 (5 bases). CDR1 and CDR2 from the germline V gene are LGHNA and YNFKEQ. The CDR3 spans 17 residues. V was cut by 0 bases and J by 4 bases, with 18 bases left in between. The CDR3 reads CASSQDKGNGYLETQYF. The CDR3 bases are TGTGCCAGCAGCCAAGATAAGGGGAATGGTTATTTAGAGACCCAGTACTTC.

This clonotype was observed a handful of times. The CDR3 region is CATSDGGRTEAFF. As DNA, the CDR3 is TGTGCCACCAGTGATGGGGGCCGGACTGAAGCTTTCTTT. The chain links TRBV24-1 to TRBJ1-1; D possibly corresponds to TRBD1 (6 bases). Germline CDR1 is KGHDR and CDR2 is SFDVKD. CDR3 length: 13 residues. The V end lost 3 bases, the J end lost 5 bases, and 9 bases lay between the germline ends.

Many counts were recorded for this clonotype. The chain couples TRBV7-2 to TRBJ1-4; D is possibly TRBD1 (6 bases). The CDR3 runs 13 residues. Germline values: CDR1 SGHTA, CDR2 FQGNSA. The V and J ends lost 4 bases and 8 bases respectively, with 11 bases between them. CDR3 region: CASSSPGDEKLFF. As DNA, the CDR3 is TGTGCCAGCAGCTCCCCAGGGGACGAAAAACTGTTTTTT.

The chain joins TRBV4-1 to TRBJ2-5; D ambiguous. From germline, CDR1 is MGHRA and CDR2 YSYEKL. The CDR3 consists of 12 residues. Trimming pared 1 base from V and 5 bases from J, leaving 5 bases between. The CDR3 coding sequence is TGCGCCAGCAGCCAAGGAGACGAGACCCAGTACTTC. It translates to CASSQGDETQYF.